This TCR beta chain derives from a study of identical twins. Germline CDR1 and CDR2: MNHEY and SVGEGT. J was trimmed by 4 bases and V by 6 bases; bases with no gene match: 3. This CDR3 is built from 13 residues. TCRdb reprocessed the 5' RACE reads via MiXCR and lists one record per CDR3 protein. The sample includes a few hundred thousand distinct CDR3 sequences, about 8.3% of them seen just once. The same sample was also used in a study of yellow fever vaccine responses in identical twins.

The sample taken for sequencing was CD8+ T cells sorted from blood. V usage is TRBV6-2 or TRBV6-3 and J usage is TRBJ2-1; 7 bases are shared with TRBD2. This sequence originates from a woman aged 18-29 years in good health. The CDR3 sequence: CASRGRGYNEQFF. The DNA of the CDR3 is TGTGCCAGCAGAGGGCGGGGGTACAATGAGCAGTTCTTC.